Listed here is a single T cell receptor beta chain. Germline and junction disagree at one end, which may indicate a read error. TCRdb re-called the PCR reads through MiXCR, storing one row per CDR3 protein. This sample carries 460,000 or so distinct CDR3 sequences, roughly 26% of them seen once, and the ten largest clones take roughly 0.77%. This entry comes from a study of molecular identifiers for immune sequencing clone quantification. The CDR3 loop spans 14 amino acids. Germline V gene lookup returns CDR1 SGHRS and CDR2 YFSETQ. This clonotype was obtained from a human donor in good health. Some libraries in this study had Jurkat cell RNA spiked in. Source material: naive CD8+ T cells from blood, with Jurkat cell RNA spiked in. Subset denoted: FACS-sorted CD8+CD4-CCR7+CD45RA+ naive T cells. This rearrangement joins TRBV5-1 to TRBJ1-1; no definite D call. CDR3 amino acids: CASSLEAGFTGAFF. In DNA, the CDR3 is TGCGCCAGCAGCTTGGAGGCGGGTTTTACTGGAGCTTTCTTT.